This TCR beta chain is drawn from a study of early T cells in non-severe SARS-CoV-2 infection. Germline V gene sequence: CDR1 SGHVS, CDR2 FNYEAQ. V was clipped by 5 bases and J by 3 bases; unmatched bases: 6. The CDR3 has 16 residues. Each CDR3 protein gets one entry after TCRdb re-called the 5' RACE reads with MiXCR. The table lists tens of thousands of distinct CDR3 sequences, around 4.8% of them singletons, with under 8% in the top ten. This clonotype was seen many times. The chain employs TRBV7-6 and TRBJ2-1; 11 nucleotides agree with TRBD2. This receptor was identified in an adult who was a healthcare worker with PCR-confirmed SARS-CoV-2 infection or an uninfected control (not recorded which). Sample: whole blood. CDR3 protein: CASSHRLAGIYNEQFF. Written as DNA, the CDR3 is TGTGCCAGCAGCCACCGACTAGCGGGGATCTACAATGAGCAGTTCTTC.